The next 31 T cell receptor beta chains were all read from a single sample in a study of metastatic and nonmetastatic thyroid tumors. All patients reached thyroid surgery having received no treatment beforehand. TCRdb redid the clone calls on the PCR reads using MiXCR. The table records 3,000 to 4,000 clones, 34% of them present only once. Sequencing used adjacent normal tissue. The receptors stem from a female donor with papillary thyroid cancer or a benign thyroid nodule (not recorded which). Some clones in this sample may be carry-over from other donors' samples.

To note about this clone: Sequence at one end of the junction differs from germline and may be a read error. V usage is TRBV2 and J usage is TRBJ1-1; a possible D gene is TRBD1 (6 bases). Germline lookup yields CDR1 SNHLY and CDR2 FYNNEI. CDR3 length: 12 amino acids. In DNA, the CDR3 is TGTGCCAGCTTGTCAGGGGCCCTGGGAGCTTCCTTT. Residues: CASLSGALGASF.

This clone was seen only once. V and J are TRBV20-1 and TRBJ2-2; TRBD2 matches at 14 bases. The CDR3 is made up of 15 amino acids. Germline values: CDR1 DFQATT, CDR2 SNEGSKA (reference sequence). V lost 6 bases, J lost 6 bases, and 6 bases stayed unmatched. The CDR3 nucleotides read TGCAGTGCACCCGGACTAGCGGGAGGACCCGGGGAGCTGTTTTTT. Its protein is CSAPGLAGGPGELFF.

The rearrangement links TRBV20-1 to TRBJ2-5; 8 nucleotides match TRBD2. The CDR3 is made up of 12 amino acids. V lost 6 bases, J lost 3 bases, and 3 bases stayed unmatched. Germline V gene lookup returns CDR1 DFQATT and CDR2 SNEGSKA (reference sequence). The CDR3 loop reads CSAQLAEETQYF. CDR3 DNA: TGCAGTGCCCAACTAGCGGAAGAGACCCAGTACTTC.

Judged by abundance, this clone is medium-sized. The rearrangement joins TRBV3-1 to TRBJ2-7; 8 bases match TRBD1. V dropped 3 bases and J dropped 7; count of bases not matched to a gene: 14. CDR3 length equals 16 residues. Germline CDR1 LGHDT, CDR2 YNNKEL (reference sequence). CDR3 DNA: TGTGCCAGCAGCCATGCCGGGACAGGCCGACTTGGAGAGCAGTACTTC. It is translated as CASSHAGTGRLGEQYF.

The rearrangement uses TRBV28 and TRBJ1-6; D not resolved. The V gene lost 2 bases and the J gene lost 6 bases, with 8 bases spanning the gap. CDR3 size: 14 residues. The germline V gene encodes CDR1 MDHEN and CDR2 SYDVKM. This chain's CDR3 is CASSLAGLNSPLHF. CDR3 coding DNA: TGTGCCAGCAGTTTAGCGGGCCTTAATTCACCCCTCCACTTT.

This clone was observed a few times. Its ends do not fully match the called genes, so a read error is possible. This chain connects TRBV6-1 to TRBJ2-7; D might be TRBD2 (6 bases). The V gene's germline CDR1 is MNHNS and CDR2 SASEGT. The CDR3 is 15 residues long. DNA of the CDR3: TGTGCCAGCAGGGAAGGTCCCGGGAGTTATTACGAGCAGTACTTC. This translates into CASREGPGSYYEQYF.

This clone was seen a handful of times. This CDR3 reads CASSVGQTGVYEQYF. As DNA, the CDR3 is TGTGCCAGCAGTGTCGGACAGACCGGAGTTTACGAGCAGTACTTC. This chain joins TRBV12-3 or TRBV12-4 and TRBJ2-7, with D maybe TRBD1 (6 bases). V was cut by 5 bases and J by 4 bases, with 18 bases left in between. The CDR3 is 15 residues long.

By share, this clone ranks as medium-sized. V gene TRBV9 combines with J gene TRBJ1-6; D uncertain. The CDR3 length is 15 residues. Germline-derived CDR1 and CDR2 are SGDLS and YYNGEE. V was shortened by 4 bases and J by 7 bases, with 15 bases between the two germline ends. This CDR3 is CASSREGSGNSPLHF. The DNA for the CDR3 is TGTGCCAGCAGCCGGGAGGGCAGCGGGAATTCACCCCTCCACTTT.

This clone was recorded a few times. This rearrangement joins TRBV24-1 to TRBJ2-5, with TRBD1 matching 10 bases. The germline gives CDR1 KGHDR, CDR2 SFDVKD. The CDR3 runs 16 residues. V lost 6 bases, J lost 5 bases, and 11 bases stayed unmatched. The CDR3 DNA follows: TGTGCCACCAGTAGGACTACGGGACAGGGGAAGGAGACCCAGTACTTC. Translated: CATSRTTGQGKETQYF.

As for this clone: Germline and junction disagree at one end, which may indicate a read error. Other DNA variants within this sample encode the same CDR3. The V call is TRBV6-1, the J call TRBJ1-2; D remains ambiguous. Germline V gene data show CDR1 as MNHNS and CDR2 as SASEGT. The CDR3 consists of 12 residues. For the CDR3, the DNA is TGTGCTAGCAGTGAGAGTAACTATGGCTACACCTTC. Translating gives CASSESNYGYTF.

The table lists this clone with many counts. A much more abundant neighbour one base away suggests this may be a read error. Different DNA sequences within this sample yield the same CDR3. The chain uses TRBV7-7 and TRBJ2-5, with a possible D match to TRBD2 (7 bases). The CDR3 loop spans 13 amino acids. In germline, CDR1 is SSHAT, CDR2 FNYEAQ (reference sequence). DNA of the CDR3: TGTGCTAGCAGCTTAGGGGGGGCCAAGACCCAGTACTTC. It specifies CASSLGGAKTQYF.

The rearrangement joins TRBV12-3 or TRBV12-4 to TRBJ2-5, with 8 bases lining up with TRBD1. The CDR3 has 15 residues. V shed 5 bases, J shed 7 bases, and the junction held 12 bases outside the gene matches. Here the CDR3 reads CASSPAGPGGRTQYF. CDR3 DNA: TGTGCCAGCAGTCCCGCGGGGCCAGGGGGCCGGACCCAGTACTTC.

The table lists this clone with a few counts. CDR3 in amino acids: CAISESDTGELFF. The CDR3 region has the DNA TGTGCCATCAGTGAGTCCGACACCGGGGAGCTGTTTTTT. The gene calls are TRBV10-3 and TRBJ2-2; D remains ambiguous. Per germline, CDR1 ENHRY and CDR2 SYGVKD. V was cut by 0 bases and J by 3 bases, with 2 bases left in between. CDR3 size: 13 residues.

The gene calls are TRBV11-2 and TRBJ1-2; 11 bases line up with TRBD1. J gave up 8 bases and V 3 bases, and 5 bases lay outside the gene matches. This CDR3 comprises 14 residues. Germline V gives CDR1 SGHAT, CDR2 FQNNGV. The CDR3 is CASSLDRGRGGYTF. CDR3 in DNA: TGTGCCAGCAGCTTGGACAGGGGGCGCGGGGGCTACACCTTC.

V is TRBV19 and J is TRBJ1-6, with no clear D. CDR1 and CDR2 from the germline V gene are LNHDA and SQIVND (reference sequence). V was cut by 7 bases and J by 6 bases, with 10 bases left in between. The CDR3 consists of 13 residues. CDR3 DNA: TGTGCCAGTAAGGACGGCCTTAATTCACCCCTCCACTTT. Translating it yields CASKDGLNSPLHF.

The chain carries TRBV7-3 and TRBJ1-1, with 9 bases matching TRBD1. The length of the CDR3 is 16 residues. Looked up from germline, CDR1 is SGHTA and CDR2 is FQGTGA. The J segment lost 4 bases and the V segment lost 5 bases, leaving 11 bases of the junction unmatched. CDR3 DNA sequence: TGTGCCAGCAGCGTCACGGGGACAGGGCATGGCACTGAAGCTTTCTTT. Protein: CASSVTGTGHGTEAFF. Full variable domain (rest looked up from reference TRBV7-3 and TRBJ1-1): GAGVSQTPSNKVTEKGKYVELRCDPISGHTALYWYRQSLGQGPEFLIYFQGTGAADDSGLPNDRFFAVRPEGSVSTLKIQRTERGDSAVYLCASSVTGTGHGTEAFFGQGTRLTVV.

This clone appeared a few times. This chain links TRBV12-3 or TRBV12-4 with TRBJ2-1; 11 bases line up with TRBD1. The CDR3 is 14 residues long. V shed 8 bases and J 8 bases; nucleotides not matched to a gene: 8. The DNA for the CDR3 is TGTGCCAGCCAGATGGACAGGGGGCAAGATGAGCAGTTCTTC. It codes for CASQMDRGQDEQFF.

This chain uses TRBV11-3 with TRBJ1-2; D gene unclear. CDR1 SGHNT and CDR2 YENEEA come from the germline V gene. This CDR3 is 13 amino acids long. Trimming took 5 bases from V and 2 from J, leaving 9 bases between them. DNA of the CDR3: TGTGCCAGCAGCAAAAACGGAAACTATGGCTACACCTTC. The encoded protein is CASSKNGNYGYTF. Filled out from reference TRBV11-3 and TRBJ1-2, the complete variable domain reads EAGVVQSPRYKIIEKKQPVAFWCNPISGHNTLYWYLQNLGQGPELLIRYENEEAVDDSQLPKDRFSAERLKGVDSTLKIQPAELGDSAVYLCASSKNGNYGYTFGSGTRLTVV.

The CDR3 DNA reads as TGTGCCAGCAGCCCCCGGCCTAGCGGGGGGATATGGGAGCAGTACTTC. Translating it yields CASSPRPSGGIWEQYF. The chain links TRBV11-3 to TRBJ2-7, with 11 bases fitting TRBD2. V trimming: 5 bases; J trimming: 7 bases; junction bases outside the gene matches: 13. The CDR3 contains 16 residues. Germline lookup yields CDR1 SGHNT and CDR2 YENEEA. The entire variable domain, with the rest obtained from reference TRBV11-3 and TRBJ2-7, is as follows: EAGVVQSPRYKIIEKKQPVAFWCNPISGHNTLYWYLQNLGQGPELLIRYENEEAVDDSQLPKDRFSAERLKGVDSTLKIQPAELGDSAVYLCASSPRPSGGIWEQYFGPGTRLTVT.

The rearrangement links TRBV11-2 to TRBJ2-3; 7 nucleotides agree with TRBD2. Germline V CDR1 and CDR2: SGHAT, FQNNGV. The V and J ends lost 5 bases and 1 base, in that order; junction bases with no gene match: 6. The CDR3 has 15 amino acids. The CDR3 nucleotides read TGTGCCAGCAGCCCAGGACTAGTCGGCACAGATACGCAGTATTTT. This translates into CASSPGLVGTDTQYF.

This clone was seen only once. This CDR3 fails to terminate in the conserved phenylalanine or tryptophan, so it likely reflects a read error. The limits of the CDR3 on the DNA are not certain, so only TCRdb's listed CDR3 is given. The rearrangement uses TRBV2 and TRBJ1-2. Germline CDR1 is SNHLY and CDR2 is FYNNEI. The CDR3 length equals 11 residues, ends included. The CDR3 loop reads CASTLMAVGSG.

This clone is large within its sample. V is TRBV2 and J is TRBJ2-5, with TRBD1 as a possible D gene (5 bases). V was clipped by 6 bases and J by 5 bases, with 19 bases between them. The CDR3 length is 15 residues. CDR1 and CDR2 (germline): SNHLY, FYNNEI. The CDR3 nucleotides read TGTGCCAGCAGCACGGACAAGGGCCCCTGGGAGACCCAGTACTTC. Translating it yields CASSTDKGPWETQYF.

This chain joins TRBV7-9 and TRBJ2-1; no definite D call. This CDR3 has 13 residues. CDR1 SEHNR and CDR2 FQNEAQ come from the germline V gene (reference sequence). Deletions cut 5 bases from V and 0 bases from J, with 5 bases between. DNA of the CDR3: TGTGCCAGCAGCCCCGCCTCCTACAATGAGCAGTTCTTC. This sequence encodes CASSPASYNEQFF. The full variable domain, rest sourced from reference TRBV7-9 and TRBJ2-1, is DTGVSQNPRHKITKRGQNVTFRCDPISEHNRLYWYRQTLGQGPEFLTYFQNEAQLEKSRLLSDRFSAERPKGSFSTLEIQRTEQGDSAMYLCASSPASYNEQFFGPGTRLTVL.

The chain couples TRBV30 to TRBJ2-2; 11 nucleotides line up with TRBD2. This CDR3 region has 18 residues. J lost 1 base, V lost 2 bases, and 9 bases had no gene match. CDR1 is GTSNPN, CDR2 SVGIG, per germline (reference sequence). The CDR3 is CAWSLYLTSGGNTGELFF. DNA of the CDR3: TGTGCCTGGAGTTTATACCTCACTAGCGGGGGGAACACCGGGGAGCTGTTTTTT.

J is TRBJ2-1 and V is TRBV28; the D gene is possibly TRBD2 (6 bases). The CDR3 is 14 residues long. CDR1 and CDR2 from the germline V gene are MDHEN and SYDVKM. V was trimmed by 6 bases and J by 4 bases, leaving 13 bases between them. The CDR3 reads CASSRGGQYNEQFF. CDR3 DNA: TGTGCCAGCAGCCGTGGAGGGCAGTACAATGAGCAGTTCTTC.

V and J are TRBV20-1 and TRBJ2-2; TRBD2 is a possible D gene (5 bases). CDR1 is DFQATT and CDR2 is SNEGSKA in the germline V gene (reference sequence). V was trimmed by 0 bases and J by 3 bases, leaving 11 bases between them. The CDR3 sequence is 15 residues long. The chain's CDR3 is CSARDIERDTGELFF. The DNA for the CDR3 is TGCAGTGCTAGAGATATTGAGAGGGACACCGGGGAGCTGTTTTTT.

CDR3 DNA: TGTGCCAGCAGCCAGGACAGGGTTGGCTACACCTTC. This translates into CASSQDRVGYTF. V is TRBV14 and J is TRBJ1-2, with 8 bases that match TRBD1. Trimming removed 3 bases from V and 7 bases from J; junction bases left unmatched: 1. Germline CDR1 reads SGHDN; CDR2 reads FVKESK. The length of the CDR3 is 12 residues.

CDR3 nucleotide sequence: TGTGCCAGCAGTGAAGGTGGCAGGGGCGGATATGGCTACACCTTC. Amino acids: CASSEGGRGGYGYTF. The chain uses TRBV2 and TRBJ1-2, with a weak D call TRBD1 (6 bases). The germline V gene encodes CDR1 SNHLY and CDR2 FYNNEI. Trimming left V 1 base short and J 5 bases short, with 14 bases between. This CDR3 region has 15 residues. The whole variable domain, filled in from reference TRBV2 and TRBJ1-2, reads EPEVTQTPSHQVTQMGQEVILRCVPISNHLYFYWYRQILGQKVEFLVSFYNNEISEKSEIFDDQFSVERPDGSNFTLKIRSTKLEDSAMYFCASSEGGRGGYGYTFGSGTRLTVV.

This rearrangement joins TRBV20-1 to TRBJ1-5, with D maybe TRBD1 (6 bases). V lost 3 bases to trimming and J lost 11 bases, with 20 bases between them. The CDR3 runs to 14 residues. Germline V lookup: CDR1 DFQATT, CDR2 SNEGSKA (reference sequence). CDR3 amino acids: CSASLDSGPGTQHF. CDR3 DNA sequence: TGCAGTGCTAGTCTGGACAGCGGCCCGGGGACCCAGCATTTT.

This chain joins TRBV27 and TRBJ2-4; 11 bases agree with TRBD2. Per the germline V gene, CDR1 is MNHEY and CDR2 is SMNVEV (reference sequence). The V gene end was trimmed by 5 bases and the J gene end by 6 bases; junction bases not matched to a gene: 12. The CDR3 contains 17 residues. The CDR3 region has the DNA TGTGCCAGCAGTACCCGGACTAGCGGGCACTTCGGAAACATTCAGTACTTC. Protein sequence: CASSTRTSGHFGNIQYF.

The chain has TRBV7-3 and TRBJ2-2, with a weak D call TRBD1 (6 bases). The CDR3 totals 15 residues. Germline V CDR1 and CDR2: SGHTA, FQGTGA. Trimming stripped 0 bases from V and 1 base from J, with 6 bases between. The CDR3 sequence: CASSLTTGNTGELFF. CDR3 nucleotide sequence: TGTGCCAGCAGCTTAACGACAGGGAACACCGGGGAGCTGTTTTTT.